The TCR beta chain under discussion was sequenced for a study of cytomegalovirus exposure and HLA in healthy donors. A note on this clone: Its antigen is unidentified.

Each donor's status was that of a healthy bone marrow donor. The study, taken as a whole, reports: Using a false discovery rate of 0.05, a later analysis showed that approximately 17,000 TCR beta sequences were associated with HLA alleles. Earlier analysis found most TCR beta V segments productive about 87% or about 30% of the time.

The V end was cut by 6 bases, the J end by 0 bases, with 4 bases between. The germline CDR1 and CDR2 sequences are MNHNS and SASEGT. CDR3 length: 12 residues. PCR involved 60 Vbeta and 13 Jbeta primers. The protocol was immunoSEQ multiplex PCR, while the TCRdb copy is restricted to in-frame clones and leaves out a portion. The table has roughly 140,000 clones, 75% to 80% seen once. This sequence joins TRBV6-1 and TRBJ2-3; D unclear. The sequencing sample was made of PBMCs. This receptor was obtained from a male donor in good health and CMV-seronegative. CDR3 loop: CASRASTDTQYF. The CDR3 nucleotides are TGTGCCAGCAGGGCTAGCACAGATACGCAGTATTTT.